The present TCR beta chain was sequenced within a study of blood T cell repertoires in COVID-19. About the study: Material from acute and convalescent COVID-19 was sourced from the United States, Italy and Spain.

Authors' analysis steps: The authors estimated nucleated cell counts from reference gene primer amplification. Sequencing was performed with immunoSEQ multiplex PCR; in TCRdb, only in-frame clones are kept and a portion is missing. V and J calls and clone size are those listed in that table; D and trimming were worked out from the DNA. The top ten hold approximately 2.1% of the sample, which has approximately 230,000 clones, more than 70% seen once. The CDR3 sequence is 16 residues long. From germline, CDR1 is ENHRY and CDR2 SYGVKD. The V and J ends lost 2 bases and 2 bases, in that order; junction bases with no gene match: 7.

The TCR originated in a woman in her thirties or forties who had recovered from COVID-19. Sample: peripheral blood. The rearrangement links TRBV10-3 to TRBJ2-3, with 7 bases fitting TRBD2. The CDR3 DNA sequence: TGTGCCATCAGTGAGCCCGCTAGCGGAGACACAGATACGCAGTATTTT. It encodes CAISEPASGDTDTQYF.